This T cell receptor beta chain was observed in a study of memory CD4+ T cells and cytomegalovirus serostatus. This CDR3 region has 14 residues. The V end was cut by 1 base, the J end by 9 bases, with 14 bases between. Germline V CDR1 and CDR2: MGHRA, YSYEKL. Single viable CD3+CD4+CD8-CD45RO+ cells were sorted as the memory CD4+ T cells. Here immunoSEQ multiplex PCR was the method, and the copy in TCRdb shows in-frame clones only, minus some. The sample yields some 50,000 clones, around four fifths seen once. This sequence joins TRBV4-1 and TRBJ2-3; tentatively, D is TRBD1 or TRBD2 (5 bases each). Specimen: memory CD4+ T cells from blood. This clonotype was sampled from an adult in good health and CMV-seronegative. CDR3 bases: TGCGCCAGCAGCCAAGTGTTGTGGGGGAGAACGCAGTATTTT. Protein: CASSQVLWGRTQYF.